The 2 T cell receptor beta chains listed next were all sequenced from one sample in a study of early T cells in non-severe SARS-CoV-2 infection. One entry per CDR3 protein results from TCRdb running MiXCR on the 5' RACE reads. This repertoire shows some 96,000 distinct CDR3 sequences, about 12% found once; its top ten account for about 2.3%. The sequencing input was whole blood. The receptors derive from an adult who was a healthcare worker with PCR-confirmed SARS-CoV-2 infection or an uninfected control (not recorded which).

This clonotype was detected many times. The CDR3 loop reads CSARKDGDYGYTF. The CDR3 bases are TGCAGTGCTAGAAAGGACGGGGACTATGGCTACACCTTC. The chain carries TRBV20-1 and TRBJ1-2; unclear D gene. V dropped 2 bases and J dropped 3 bases, with 10 bases sitting between them. Germline V gene sequence: CDR1 DFQATT, CDR2 SNEGSKA (reference sequence). The CDR3 runs to 13 residues.

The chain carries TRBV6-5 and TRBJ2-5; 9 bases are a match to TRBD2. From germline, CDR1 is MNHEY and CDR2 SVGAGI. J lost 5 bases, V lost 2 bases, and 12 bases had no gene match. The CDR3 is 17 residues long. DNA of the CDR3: TGTGCCAGCAGTTACCGGCCGCTGAGCGGGGGGCGGGAGACCCAGTACTTC. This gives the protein CASSYRPLSGGRETQYF.